This section outlines one TCR beta chain sequence together with its context. The antigen is not known. This record comes from a study of cytomegalovirus exposure and HLA in healthy donors. Study-wide findings and caveats: When presence/absence was analysed, sequencing depth was taken to be roughly uniform across donors. In a later analysis, several top co-occurrence clusters appeared linked to parvovirus B19, influenza, CMV and Epstein-Barr virus. Some TCR beta chains (roughly 160 of them) were listed as cytomegalovirus-associated.

The study ran its PCR with 60 Vbeta and 13 Jbeta primers. Sequencing used immunoSEQ multiplex PCR; TCRdb keeps in-frame clones, though not all of them. Of some 140,000 clones listed, 74% are singletons. Germline CDR1 and CDR2: SGDLS and YYNGEE. The CDR3 spans 15 residues. The germline V and J ends were trimmed by 2 bases and 2 bases, with 12 bases remaining between them. The sample was PBMCs. The TCR sequence derives from a man younger than 45 in good health and CMV-seronegative. V is TRBV9 and J is TRBJ2-3; possible D gene TRBD2, 6 bases. The CDR3 loop reads CASSVRLGDTDTQYF. CDR3 bases: TGTGCCAGCAGCGTCCGACTAGGGGACACAGATACGCAGTATTTT.